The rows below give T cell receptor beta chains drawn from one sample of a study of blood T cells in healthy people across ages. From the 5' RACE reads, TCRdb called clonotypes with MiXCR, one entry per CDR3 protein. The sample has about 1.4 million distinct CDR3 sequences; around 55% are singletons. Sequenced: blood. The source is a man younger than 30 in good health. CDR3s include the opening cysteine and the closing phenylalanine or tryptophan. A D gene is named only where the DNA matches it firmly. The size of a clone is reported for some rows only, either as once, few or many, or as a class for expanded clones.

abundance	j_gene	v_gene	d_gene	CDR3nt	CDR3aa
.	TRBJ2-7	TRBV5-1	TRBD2	TGCGCCAGCAGCTTGATAGCGGGAGGGCCTTCAAACGAGCAGTACTTC	CASSLIAGGPSNEQYF
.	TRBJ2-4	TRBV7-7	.	TGTGCTAGCAGCTTAGCTGGGGCAGCCAAAAACATTCAGTACTTC	CASSLAGAAKNIQYF
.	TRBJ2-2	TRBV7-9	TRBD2	TGTGCCAGCAGCTTTCCCGCGGGAGTGGGCGCCGGGGAGCTGTTTTTT	CASSFPAGVGAGELFF
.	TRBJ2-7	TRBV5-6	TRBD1	TGTGCCAGCAGTACCAATCGGAGGACAGGGGATCACGAGCAGTACTTC	CASSTNRRTGDHEQYF
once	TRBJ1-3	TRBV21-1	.	TGTGCCAGCAGCAAAATCGAAAACAGGGTCGTCACTGGAAACACCATATATTTT	CASSKIENRVVTGNTIYF
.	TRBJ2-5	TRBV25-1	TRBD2	TGTGCCAGCAGTGAAGCAGCGGGAGGGCCCGACCAGTACTTC	CASSEAAGGPDQYF
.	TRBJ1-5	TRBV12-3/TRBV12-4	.	TGTGCCAGCAGTTTGCGAATCTTTCAGCCCCAGCATTTT	CASSLRIFQPQHF
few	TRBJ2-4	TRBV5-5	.	TGTGCCAGCAGCTTGGCATTATGGCAGGGCGCGGCCAAAAACATTCAGTACTTC	CASSLALWQGAAKNIQYF
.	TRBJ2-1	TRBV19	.	TGTGCCAGTAGTATTGGTGGGAGTATGGGGAATGAGCAGTTCTTT	CASSIGGSMGNEQFF
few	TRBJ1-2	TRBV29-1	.	TGCAGCGTTGGGGATGCTAACTATGGCTACACCTTC	CSVGDANYGYTF
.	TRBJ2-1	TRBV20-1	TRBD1	TGCAGTGCCCCGGGACAGGGAGTCGATGAGCAGTTCTTC	CSAPGQGVDEQFF
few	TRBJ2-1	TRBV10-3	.	TGTGCCATCGCCGCTGCGGGGCTGTACAATGAGCAGTTCTTC	CAIAAAGLYNEQFF
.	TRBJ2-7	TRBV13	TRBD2	TGTGCCAGCAGCTCCGGAGAAGGACTAGCGGGGGGCTTCGGCATAATGCAGTACTTC	CASSSGEGLAGGFGIMQYF
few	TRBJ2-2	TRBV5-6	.	TGTGCCAGCAGCCCCGTGGGCACCGGGGAGCTGTTTTTT	CASSPVGTGELFF
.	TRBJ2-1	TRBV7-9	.	TGTGCCAGCAGCTTGGGGGAAGGGCAGTTCTTC	CASSLGEGQFF
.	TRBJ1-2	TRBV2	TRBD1	TGTGCCAGCAAGGCGGGACAGGGATGGTACGGAATCTATGGCTACACCTTC	CASKAGQGWYGIYGYTF
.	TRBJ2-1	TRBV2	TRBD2	TGTGCCAGCAGAGTAGCGGGAGGCAATGAGCAGTTCTTC	CASRVAGGNEQFF
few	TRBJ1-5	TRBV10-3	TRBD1	TGTGCCATCAGTGATCGGACAGGGTCGGGTCAGCCCCAGCATTTT	CAISDRTGSGQPQHF
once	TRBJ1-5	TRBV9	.	TGTGCCAGCAGCGTTGGGGTTGGGGGTCAGCCCCAGCATTTT	CASSVGVGGQPQHF
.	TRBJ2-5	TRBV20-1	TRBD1	TGCAGTGCAGGGGGCATGGAGACCCAGTACTTC	CSAGGMETQYF
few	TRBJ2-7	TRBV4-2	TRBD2	TGTGCCAGCAGCCAAGGAAGCGGGAACTACGAGCAGTACTTC	CASSQGSGNYEQYF
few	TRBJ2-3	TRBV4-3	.	TGCGCCAGCAGCCAAGATCGGGCTAGTGGGAGATGGGGCACAGATACGCAGTATTTT	CASSQDRASGRWGTDTQYF
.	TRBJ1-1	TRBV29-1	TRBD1	TGCAGCCCCCGAACAGGGGCGGACACTGAAGCTTTCTTT	CSPRTGADTEAFF
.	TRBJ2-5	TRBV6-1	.	TGTGCCAGCAGTGAGTTCCCACCTAAACCGGGACCCACCCGCTTTGAGACCCAGTACTTC	CASSEFPPKPGPTRFETQYF
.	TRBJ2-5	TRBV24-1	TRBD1	TGTGCCACCAGTGACACAACAGGGGAAGAGCAGTACTTC	CATSDTTGEEQYF
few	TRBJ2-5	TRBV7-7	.	TGTGCCAGCAGCTTATCACCGGAAGAGACCCAGTACTTC	CASSLSPEETQYF
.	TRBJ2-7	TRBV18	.	TGTGCCAGCTCACCGCCCCGGCGCGGCTACGAGCAGTACTTC	CASSPPRRGYEQYF
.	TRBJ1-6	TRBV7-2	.	TGTGCCAGCAGCTTAGTCAATCCACCCCTCCACTTT	CASSLVNPPLHF
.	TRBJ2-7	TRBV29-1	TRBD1	TGCAGCGTTAGGAGGACAGGGGTAATCGGCGAGCAGTACTTC	CSVRRTGVIGEQYF
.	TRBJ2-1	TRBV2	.	TGTGCCAGCAGTGCCCCTTCGGTAGGCGGGATAGGCTACAATGAGCAGTTCTTC	CASSAPSVGGIGYNEQFF
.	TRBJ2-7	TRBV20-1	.	TGCAGTGCTCTCCTACCCCCTTACGAGCAGTACTTC	CSALLPPYEQYF
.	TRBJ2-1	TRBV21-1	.	TGTGCCAGCAGTCCAGAGGGGATTTGTGCGAGGCGGGGAGCTCGGACCGATGAGCAGTTCTTC	CASSPEGICARRGARTDEQFF
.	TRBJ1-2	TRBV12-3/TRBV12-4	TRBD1	TGTGCCAGCACCCTACAGGGGATCAGGGGCTACACCTTC	CASTLQGIRGYTF